The 20 T cell receptor beta chains below were found in one sample sequenced in a study of OX40 agonist ivuxolimab in advanced cancers. The receptor library was made with the immunoSEQ multiplex PCR assay. TCRdb re-hosts the immuneACCESS table, in-frame sequences only. Its copies lack some clones; in the studies checked, an unresolved V gene accounts for under half of them, and the cause for the rest is not known. The sample records 90,000 or so clones, 92% of which are singletons. 1% to 1.3% of the sample comes from the top ten. Sequenced material: CD4+ or CD8+ T cells sorted from blood, taken in a trial of the OX40 agonist ivuxolimab. Receptors were obtained from an adult with an advanced solid tumor such as melanoma, head and neck, liver or kidney cancer.

As regards this clone: The same CDR3 can be traced to other DNA sequences in this sample. This chain uses TRBV5-1 with TRBJ2-2, with 8 positions matching TRBD1. Germline V CDR1 and CDR2: SGHRS, YFSETQ. V dropped 0 bases and J dropped 5; count of bases not matched to a gene: 6. CDR3 size: 16 residues. This chain's CDR3 is CASSLAGQGATGELFF. The CDR3 bases are TGCGCCAGCAGCTTGGCGGGTCAGGGGGCGACCGGGGAGCTGTTTTTT. Together with reference TRBV5-1 and TRBJ2-2, the CDR3 gives the full variable domain: KAGVTQTPRYLIKTRGQQVTLSCSPISGHRSVSWYQQTPGQGLQFLFEYFSETQRNKGNFPGRFSGRQFSNSRSEMNVSTLELGDSALYLCASSLAGQGATGELFFGEGSRLTVL.

The chain employs TRBV4-1 and TRBJ2-3; D is uncertain. Germline loops: CDR1 MGHRA, CDR2 YSYEKL. The CDR3 has 15 amino acids. Trimming took 1 base from V and 2 from J, leaving 10 bases between them. The CDR3 spells CASSQAGSYTDTQYF. DNA of the CDR3: TGCGCCAGCAGCCAAGCGGGTAGTTACACAGATACGCAGTATTTT.

The chain carries TRBV5-4 and TRBJ2-7; D call uncertain. This CDR3 comprises 13 residues. Trimming took 4 bases from V and 2 from J, leaving 10 bases between them. Germline V gene sequence: CDR1 SGHNT, CDR2 YYREEE (reference sequence). The CDR3 coding sequence is TGTGCCAGCAGCCACTCTCCCACCTACGAGCAGTACTTC. This sequence encodes CASSHSPTYEQYF. Using reference TRBV5-4 and TRBJ2-7 for the parts outside the CDR3, the full variable domain is ETGVTQSPTHLIKTRGQQVTLRCSSQSGHNTVSWYQQALGQGPQFIFQYYREEENGRGNFPPRFSGLQFPNYSSELNVNALELDDSALYLCASSHSPTYEQYFGPGTRLTVT.

The rearrangement uses TRBV19 and TRBJ1-5; D is undetermined. The CDR3 covers 15 residues. The ends were cut back, 3 bases at V and 2 bases at J, with 11 bases in the middle. CDR1 is LNHDA, CDR2 SQIVND, per germline (reference sequence). The CDR3 here is CASSIGNLGNQPQHF. CDR3 DNA sequence: TGTGCCAGTAGTATTGGCAATCTGGGCAATCAGCCCCAGCATTTT.

This clone occurred a few times. The gene calls are TRBV19 and TRBJ2-7, with no clear D. In germline, CDR1 is LNHDA, CDR2 SQIVND (reference sequence). This CDR3 region has 13 residues. The V end lost 6 bases, the J end lost 0 bases, and 9 bases lay between the germline ends. CDR3 residues: CASSLTSSYEQYF. CDR3 DNA: TGTGCCAGTAGCCTTACGAGCTCCTACGAGCAGTACTTC.

This chain uses TRBV28 with TRBJ2-4; 12 bases align to TRBD2. This CDR3 has 18 residues. With 6 bases clipped from V and 1 base from J, the junction kept 10 bases outside the gene matches. Germline V lookup: CDR1 MDHEN, CDR2 SYDVKM. The CDR3 coding sequence is TGTGCCAGCAGCCGCTCACTAGCGGGAGGACTGGCCAAAAACATTCAGTACTTC. Its translation: CASSRSLAGGLAKNIQYF.

This clone appeared a single time. V usage is TRBV10-2 and J usage is TRBJ1-1; no reliable D call. Deletions cut 5 bases from V and 2 bases from J, with 9 bases between. From germline, CDR1 is WSHSY and CDR2 SAAADI. CDR3 length: 13 residues. Here the CDR3 reads CASSPQRNTEAFF. CDR3 DNA sequence: TGCGCCAGCAGTCCCCAACGCAACACTGAAGCTTTCTTT.

The chain is built from TRBV28 and TRBJ2-2; tentatively, D is TRBD2 (5 bases). Between the trimmed V and J ends, which lost 7 bases and 3 bases, there was a span of 6 bases. Germline V lookup: CDR1 MDHEN, CDR2 SYDVKM. This CDR3 contains 12 residues. The CDR3 loop reads CASTSYTGELFF. CDR3 nucleotide sequence: TGTGCCAGCACTAGCTACACCGGGGAGCTGTTTTTT.

The chain is built from TRBV18 and TRBJ2-7, with TRBD2 matching 8 bases. The CDR3 is made up of 17 amino acids. J gave up 0 bases and V 2 bases, and 9 bases lay outside the gene matches. The germline V gene encodes CDR1 KGHSH and CDR2 LQKENI. The CDR3 spells CASSPTGGAGNSYEQYF. The CDR3 nucleotides are TGTGCCAGCTCACCAACGGGGGGGGCAGGAAACTCCTACGAGCAGTACTTC.

V usage is TRBV2 and J usage is TRBJ2-3, with 7 nucleotides matching TRBD2. Germline V lookup: CDR1 SNHLY, CDR2 FYNNEI. V shed 6 bases, J shed 4 bases, and the junction held 1 base outside the gene matches. This CDR3 spans 12 amino acids. CDR3 in amino acids: CASRREADTQYF. CDR3 DNA: TGTGCCAGCAGACGGGAGGCAGATACGCAGTATTTT.

V and J are TRBV27 and TRBJ2-1; 8 bases are a match to TRBD2. The V gene end was trimmed by 5 bases and the J gene end by 7 bases; junction bases not matched to a gene: 7. Germline CDR1 and CDR2: MNHEY and SMNVEV (reference sequence). The CDR3 contains 14 residues. CDR3 nucleotide sequence: TGTGCCAGCAGTGCCGGGACTAGGGGGAATGAGCAGTTCTTC. Translation: CASSAGTRGNEQFF.

The rearrangement links TRBV28 to TRBJ2-2; TRBD2 agrees at 9 bases. The germline gives CDR1 MDHEN, CDR2 SYDVKM. Trimming took 4 bases from V and 2 from J; bases not matched to a gene: 2. This CDR3 region has 15 residues. The DNA for the CDR3 is TGTGCCAGCAGTTCTAGCGGGACTAACACCGGGGAGCTGTTTTTT. Translation: CASSSSGTNTGELFF. The full variable domain, rest sourced from reference TRBV28 and TRBJ2-2, is DVKVTQSSRYLVKRTGEKVFLECVQDMDHENMFWYRQDPGLGLRLIYFSYDVKMKEKGDIPEGYSVSREKKERFSLILESASTNQTSMYLCASSSSGTNTGELFFGEGSRLTVL.

The rearrangement links TRBV4-2 to TRBJ2-3; D remains ambiguous. Germline V CDR1 and CDR2: LGHNA, YNFKEQ. The CDR3 length is 15 residues. V was cut by 0 bases and J by 0 bases, with 7 bases left in between. Here the CDR3 reads CASSQDPSSTDTQYF. CDR3 in DNA: TGTGCCAGCAGCCAAGATCCTTCCAGCACAGATACGCAGTATTTT.

There are a few counts of this clone. The gene calls are TRBV27 and TRBJ1-5, with D uncertain. The germline gives CDR1 MNHEY, CDR2 SMNVEV (reference sequence). The CDR3 extends over 12 amino acids. With 5 bases removed from V and 6 bases from J, the gap between germline ends came to 8 bases. CDR3 sequence (DNA): TGTGCCAGCAGTGGACCATTTCAGCCCCAGCATTTT. Residues: CASSGPFQPQHF.

The chain combines TRBV4-1 with TRBJ2-7, with D possibly TRBD1 on 6 matching bases. V lost 6 bases and J lost 1, with 13 bases in between. The CDR3 covers 14 residues. From germline, CDR1 is MGHRA and CDR2 YSYEKL. The CDR3 DNA reads TGCGCCAGCAGTTCGGACAGAGGGTCCTACGAGCAGTACTTC. It codes for CASSSDRGSYEQYF.

CDR3 DNA: TGTGCCAGCAGCTTAACACGGGCCAGCTACGAGCAGTACTTC. Residues: CASSLTRASYEQYF. This chain joins TRBV11-3 and TRBJ2-7; D remains ambiguous. This CDR3 contains 14 residues. Germline-derived CDR1 and CDR2 are SGHNT and YENEEA. V was cut by 2 bases and J by 3 bases, with 11 bases left in between.

This chain joins TRBV5-1 and TRBJ1-2; tentative D call: TRBD1 (5 bases). This CDR3 is built from 14 residues. V shed 0 bases and J shed 8 bases, with 14 bases lying between them. Germline assignment: CDR1 SGHRS and CDR2 YFSETQ. As DNA, the CDR3 is TGCGCCAGCAGCTTGGAGCAGGGCGACTGGGGCTACACCTTC. Its protein is CASSLEQGDWGYTF.

As DNA, the CDR3 is TGTGCCAGCAGTTTACGGGACAGGGTGAATGAGCAGTTCTTC. Encoded protein: CASSLRDRVNEQFF. J is TRBJ2-1 and V is TRBV28; 9 bases are shared with TRBD1. Trimming cost V 2 bases and J 7 bases; bases outside gene matches: 3. The CDR3 has 14 residues. CDR1 and CDR2 from the germline V gene are MDHEN and SYDVKM. Using reference TRBV28 and TRBJ2-1 for the parts outside the CDR3, the full variable domain is DVKVTQSSRYLVKRTGEKVFLECVQDMDHENMFWYRQDPGLGLRLIYFSYDVKMKEKGDIPEGYSVSREKKERFSLILESASTNQTSMYLCASSLRDRVNEQFFGPGTRLTVL.

The V call is TRBV27, the J call TRBJ1-1, with 8 positions matching TRBD1. The junction had 14 bases not matched to a gene; V was cut back by 5 bases and J by 0 bases. CDR3 length: 18 amino acids. Looked up from germline, CDR1 is MNHEY and CDR2 is SMNVEV (reference sequence). The CDR3 DNA sequence: TGTGCCAGCAGTCCGCGACAGGGGCTACCTCTAATGAACACTGAAGCTTTCTTT. Encoded protein: CASSPRQGLPLMNTEAFF.

This clone was counted once. The V call is TRBV7-8, the J call TRBJ2-2; 13 bases are a match to TRBD2. Germline assignment: CDR1 SGHVS and CDR2 FQNEAQ. The CDR3 is 21 amino acids. The J segment lost 6 bases and the V segment lost 4 bases, leaving 20 bases of the junction unmatched. CDR3 region: CASSSSRQPAGLAGAAGELFF. For the CDR3, the DNA is TGTGCCAGCAGCTCGTCGCGGCAGCCTGCAGGACTAGCGGGAGCCGCCGGGGAGCTGTTTTTT.